This TCR beta chain was profiled in a study of Graves' ophthalmopathy and Graves' hyperthyroidism. Study overall: In this cohort's terms, stable hyperthyroidism meant no ophthalmopathy by 18 months of follow-up. Findings of the study overall: Predictions made by the model for ophthalmopathy progression reached 70.59% sensitivity and around 72% specificity. Blood also held most thyroid clonotypes expanded above 0.001 frequency.

Germline V gives CDR1 MGHDK, CDR2 SYGVNS. This CDR3 has 15 residues. With 1 base removed from V and 8 bases from J, the gap between germline ends came to 17 bases. TCR beta CDR3 regions were amplified from RNA transcripts. The first-round RT-PCR employed HTBI primers together with the Qiagen OneStep RT-PCR kit. A multiplex PCR was then performed as the second round. TCRdb used MiXCR to reprocess the multiplex PCR reads, holding one entry per CDR3 protein. Of about 1.2 million distinct CDR3 sequences detected, 35% to 40% appear once; the ten largest clones hold 11%. Each hyperthyroidism patient was newly diagnosed, with under 2 months' duration, and aged 18 to 65. Note on this clonotype: Its antigen is as yet unknown.

The chain has TRBV25-1 and TRBJ1-2; perhaps TRBD1 as D (5 bases). The clonotype comes from an adult man with Graves' hyperthyroidism. Sequenced sample: peripheral blood or thyroid tissue (not recorded which). The CDR3 nucleotides are TGTGCCAGCAGTGAATTCCCGGGGCGGGGAAGCGGCTACACCTTC. This sequence encodes CASSEFPGRGSGYTF.